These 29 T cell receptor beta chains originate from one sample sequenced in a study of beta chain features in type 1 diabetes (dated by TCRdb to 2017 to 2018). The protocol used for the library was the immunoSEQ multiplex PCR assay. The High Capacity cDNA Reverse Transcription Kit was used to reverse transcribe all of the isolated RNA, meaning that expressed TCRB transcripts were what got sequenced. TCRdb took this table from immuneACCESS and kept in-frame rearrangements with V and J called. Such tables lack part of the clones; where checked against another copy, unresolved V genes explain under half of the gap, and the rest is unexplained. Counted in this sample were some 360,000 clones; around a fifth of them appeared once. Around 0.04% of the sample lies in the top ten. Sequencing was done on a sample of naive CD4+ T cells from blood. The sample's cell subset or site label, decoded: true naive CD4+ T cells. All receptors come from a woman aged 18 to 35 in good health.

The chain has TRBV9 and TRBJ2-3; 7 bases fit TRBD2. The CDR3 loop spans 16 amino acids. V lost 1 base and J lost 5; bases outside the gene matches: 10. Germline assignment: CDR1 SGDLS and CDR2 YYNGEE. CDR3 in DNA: TGTGCCAGCAGCGTATTGTCTAGCGGTAGCGAAGATACGCAGTATTTT. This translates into CASSVLSSGSEDTQYF.

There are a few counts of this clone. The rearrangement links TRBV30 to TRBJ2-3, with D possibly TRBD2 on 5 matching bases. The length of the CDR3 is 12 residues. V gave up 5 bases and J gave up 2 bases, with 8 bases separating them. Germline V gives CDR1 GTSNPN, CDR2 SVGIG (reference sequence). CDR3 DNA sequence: TGTGCCTGGGGGAGCTCCACAGATACGCAGTATTTT. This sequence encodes CAWGSSTDTQYF.

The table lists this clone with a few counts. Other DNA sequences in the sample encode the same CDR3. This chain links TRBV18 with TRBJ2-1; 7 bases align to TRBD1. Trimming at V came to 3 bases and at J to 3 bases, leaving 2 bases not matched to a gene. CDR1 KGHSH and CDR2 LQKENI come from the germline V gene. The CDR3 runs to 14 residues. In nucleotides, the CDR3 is TGTGCCAGCTCACCCCAGGGGGACTACAATGAGCAGTTCTTC. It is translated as CASSPQGDYNEQFF.

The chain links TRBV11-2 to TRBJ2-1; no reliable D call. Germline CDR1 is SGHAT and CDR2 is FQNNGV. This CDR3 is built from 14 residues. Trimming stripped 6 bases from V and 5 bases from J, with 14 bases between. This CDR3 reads CASRPARWNNEQFF. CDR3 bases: TGTGCCAGCAGACCCGCTAGGTGGAACAATGAGCAGTTCTTC. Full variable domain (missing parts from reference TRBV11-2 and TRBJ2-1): EAGVAQSPRYKIIEKRQSVAFWCNPISGHATLYWYQQILGQGPKLLIQFQNNGVVDDSQLPKDRFSAERLKGVDSTLKIQPAKLEDSAVYLCASRPARWNNEQFFGPGTRLTVL.

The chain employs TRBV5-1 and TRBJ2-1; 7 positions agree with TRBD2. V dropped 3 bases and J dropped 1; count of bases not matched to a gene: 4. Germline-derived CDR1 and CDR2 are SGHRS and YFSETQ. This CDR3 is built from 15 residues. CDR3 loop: CASSYLAESYNEQFF. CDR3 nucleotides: TGCGCCAGCAGCTACCTAGCGGAATCCTACAATGAGCAGTTCTTC.

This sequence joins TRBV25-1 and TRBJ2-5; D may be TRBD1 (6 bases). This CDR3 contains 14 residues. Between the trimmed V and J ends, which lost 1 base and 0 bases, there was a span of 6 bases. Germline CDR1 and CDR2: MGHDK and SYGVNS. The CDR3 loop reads CASSESGDQETQYF. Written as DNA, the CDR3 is TGTGCCAGCAGTGAATCAGGGGACCAAGAGACCCAGTACTTC.

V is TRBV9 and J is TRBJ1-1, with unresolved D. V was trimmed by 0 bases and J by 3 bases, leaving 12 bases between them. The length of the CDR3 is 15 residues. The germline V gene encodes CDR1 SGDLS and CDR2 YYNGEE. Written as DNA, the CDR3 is TGTGCCAGCAGCGTAGGGACTTTAAAGGACACTGAAGCTTTCTTT. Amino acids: CASSVGTLKDTEAFF.

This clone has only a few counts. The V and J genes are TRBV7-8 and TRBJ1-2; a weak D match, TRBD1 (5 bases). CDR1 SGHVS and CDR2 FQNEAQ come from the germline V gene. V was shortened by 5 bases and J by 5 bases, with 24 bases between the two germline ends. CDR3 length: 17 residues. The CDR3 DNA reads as TGTGCCAGCAGCCTCGTTTCCCGGGCCCTCGGGGGATATGGCTACACCTTC. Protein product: CASSLVSRALGGYGYTF. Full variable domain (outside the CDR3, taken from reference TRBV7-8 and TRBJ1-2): GAGVSQSPRYKVAKRGQDVALRCDPISGHVSLFWYQQALGQGPEFLTYFQNEAQLDKSGLPSDRFFAERPEGSVSTLKIQRTQQEDSAVYLCASSLVSRALGGYGYTFGSGTRLTVV.

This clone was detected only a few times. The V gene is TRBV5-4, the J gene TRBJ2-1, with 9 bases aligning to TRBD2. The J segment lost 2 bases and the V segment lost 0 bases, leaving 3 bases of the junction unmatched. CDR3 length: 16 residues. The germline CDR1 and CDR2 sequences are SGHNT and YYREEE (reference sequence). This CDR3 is CASSLGASGTYNEQFF. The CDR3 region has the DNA TGTGCCAGCAGCTTGGGTGCTAGCGGGACCTACAATGAGCAGTTCTTC.

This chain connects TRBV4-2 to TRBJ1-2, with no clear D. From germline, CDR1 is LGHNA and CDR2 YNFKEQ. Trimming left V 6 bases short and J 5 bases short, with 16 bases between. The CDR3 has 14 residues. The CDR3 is CASRGIEGKYGYTF. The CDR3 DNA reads TGTGCCAGCAGGGGGATCGAGGGAAAATATGGCTACACCTTC.

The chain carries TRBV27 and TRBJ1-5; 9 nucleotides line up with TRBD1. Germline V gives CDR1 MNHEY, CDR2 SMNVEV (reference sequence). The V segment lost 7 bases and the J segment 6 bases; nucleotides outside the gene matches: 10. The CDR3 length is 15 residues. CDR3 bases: TGTGCCAGCATGGAACTGGGGACAGGGCGTCAGCCCCAGCATTTT. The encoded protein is CASMELGTGRQPQHF.

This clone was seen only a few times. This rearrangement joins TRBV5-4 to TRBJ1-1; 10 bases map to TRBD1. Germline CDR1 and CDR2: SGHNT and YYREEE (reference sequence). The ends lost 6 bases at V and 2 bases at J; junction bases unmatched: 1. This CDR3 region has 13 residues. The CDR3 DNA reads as TGTGCCAGCATGACAGGGGGCAACACTGAAGCTTTCTTT. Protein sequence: CASMTGGNTEAFF.

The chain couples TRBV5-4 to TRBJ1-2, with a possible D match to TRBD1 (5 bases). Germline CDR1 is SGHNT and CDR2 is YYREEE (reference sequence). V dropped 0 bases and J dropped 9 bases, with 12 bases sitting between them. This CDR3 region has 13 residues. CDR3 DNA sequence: TGTGCCAGCAGCTTGGCAGGGATGGAACGCTACACCTTC. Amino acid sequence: CASSLAGMERYTF.

The CDR3 bases are TGTGCCAGCATAGACAGCTATGGCTACACCTTC. It yields the protein CASIDSYGYTF. The rearrangement joins TRBV7-9 to TRBJ1-2, with a possible D match to TRBD1 (5 bases). This CDR3 is built from 11 residues. V gave up 7 bases and J gave up 4 bases, with 7 bases separating them. CDR1 SEHNR and CDR2 FQNEAQ come from the germline V gene (reference sequence). Using reference TRBV7-9 and TRBJ1-2 for the parts outside the CDR3, the full variable domain is DTGVSQNPRHKITKRGQNVTFRCDPISEHNRLYWYRQTLGQGPEFLTYFQNEAQLEKSRLLSDRFSAERPKGSFSTLEIQRTEQGDSAMYLCASIDSYGYTFGSGTRLTVV.

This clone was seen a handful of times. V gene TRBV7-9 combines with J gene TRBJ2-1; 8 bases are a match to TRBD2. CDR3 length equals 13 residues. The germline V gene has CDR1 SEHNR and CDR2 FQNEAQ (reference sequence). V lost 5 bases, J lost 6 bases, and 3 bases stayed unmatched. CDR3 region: CASSVGTSNEQFF. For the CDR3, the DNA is TGTGCCAGCAGCGTGGGGACTAGCAATGAGCAGTTCTTC.

The CDR3 nucleotides are TGTGCCAGCAGTGATTGGTCTTGGGAGGCTTTCTTT. As protein: CASSDWSWEAFF. The rearrangement uses TRBV6-1 and TRBJ1-1; D not resolved. The CDR3 is 12 amino acids. V dropped 3 bases and J dropped 11 bases, with 13 bases sitting between them. Germline V gene sequence: CDR1 MNHNS, CDR2 SASEGT.

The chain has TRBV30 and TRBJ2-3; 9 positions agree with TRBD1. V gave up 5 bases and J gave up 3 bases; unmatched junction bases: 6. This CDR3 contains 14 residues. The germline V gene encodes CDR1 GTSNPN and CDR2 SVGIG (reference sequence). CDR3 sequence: CAWATGGYTDTQYF. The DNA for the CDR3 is TGTGCCTGGGCTACAGGGGGCTATACAGATACGCAGTATTTT. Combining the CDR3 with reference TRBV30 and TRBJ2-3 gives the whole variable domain SQTIHQWPATLVQPVGSPLSLECTVEGTSNPNLYWYRQAAGRGLQLLFYSVGIGQISSEVPQNLSASRPQDRQFILSSKKLLLSDSGFYLCAWATGGYTDTQYFGPGTRLTVL.

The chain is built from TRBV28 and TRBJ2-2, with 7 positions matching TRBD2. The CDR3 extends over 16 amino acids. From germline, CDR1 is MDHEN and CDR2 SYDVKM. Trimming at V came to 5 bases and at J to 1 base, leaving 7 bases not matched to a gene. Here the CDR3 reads CASSPGGARNTGELFF. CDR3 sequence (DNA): TGTGCCAGCAGTCCGGGGGGAGCGAGGAACACCGGGGAGCTGTTTTTT.

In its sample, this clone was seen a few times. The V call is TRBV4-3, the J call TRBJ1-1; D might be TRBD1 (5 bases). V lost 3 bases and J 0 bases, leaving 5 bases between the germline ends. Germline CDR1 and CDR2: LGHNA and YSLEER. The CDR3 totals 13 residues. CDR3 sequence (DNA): TGCGCCAGCAGCCAGACAGTGAACACTGAAGCTTTCTTT. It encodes CASSQTVNTEAFF.

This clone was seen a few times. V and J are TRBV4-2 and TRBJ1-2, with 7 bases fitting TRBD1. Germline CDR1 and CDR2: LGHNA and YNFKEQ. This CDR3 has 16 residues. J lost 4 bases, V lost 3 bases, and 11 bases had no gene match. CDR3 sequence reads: CASSHSRDSRLYGYTF. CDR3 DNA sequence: TGTGCCAGCAGCCATTCTCGGGACAGTCGACTCTATGGCTACACCTTC.

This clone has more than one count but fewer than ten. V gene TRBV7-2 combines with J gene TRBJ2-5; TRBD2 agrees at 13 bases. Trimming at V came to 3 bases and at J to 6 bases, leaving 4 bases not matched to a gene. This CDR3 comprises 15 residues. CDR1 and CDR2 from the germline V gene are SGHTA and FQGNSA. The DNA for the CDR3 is TGTGCCAGCAGCTTTACTAGCGGGAGGGAACAGACCCAGTACTTC. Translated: CASSFTSGREQTQYF.

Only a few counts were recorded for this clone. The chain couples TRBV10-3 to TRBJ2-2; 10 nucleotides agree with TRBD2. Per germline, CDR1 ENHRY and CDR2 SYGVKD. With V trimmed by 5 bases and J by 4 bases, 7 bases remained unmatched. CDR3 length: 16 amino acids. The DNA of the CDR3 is TGTGCCATCAGTCCGAGCGGGGGGGCGATCACCGGGGAGCTGTTTTTT. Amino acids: CAISPSGGAITGELFF.

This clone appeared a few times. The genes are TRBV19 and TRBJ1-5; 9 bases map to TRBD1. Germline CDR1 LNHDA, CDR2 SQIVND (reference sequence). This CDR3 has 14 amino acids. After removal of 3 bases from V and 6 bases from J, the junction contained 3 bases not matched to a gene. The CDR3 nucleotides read TGTGCCAGTAGTATCGACAGGGGGTCTCAGCCCCAGCATTTT. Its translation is CASSIDRGSQPQHF.

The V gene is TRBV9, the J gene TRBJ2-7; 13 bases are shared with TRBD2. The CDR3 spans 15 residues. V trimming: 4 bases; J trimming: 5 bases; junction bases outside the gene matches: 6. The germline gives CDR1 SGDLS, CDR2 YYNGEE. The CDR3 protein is CASSLGTSGTHEQYF. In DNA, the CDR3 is TGTGCCAGCAGCCTCGGGACTAGCGGGACCCACGAGCAGTACTTC.

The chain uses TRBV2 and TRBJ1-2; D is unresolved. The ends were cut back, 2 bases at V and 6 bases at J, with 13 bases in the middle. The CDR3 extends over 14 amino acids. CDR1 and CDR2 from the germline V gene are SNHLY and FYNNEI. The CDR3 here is CASSEWRRGNGYTF. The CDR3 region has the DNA TGTGCCAGCAGTGAATGGAGGCGAGGAAATGGCTACACCTTC.

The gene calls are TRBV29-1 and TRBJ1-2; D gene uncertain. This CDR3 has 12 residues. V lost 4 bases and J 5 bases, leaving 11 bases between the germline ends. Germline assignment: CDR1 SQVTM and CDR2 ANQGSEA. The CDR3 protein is CSVAMEGYGYTF. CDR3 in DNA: TGCAGCGTTGCTATGGAGGGATATGGCTACACCTTC.

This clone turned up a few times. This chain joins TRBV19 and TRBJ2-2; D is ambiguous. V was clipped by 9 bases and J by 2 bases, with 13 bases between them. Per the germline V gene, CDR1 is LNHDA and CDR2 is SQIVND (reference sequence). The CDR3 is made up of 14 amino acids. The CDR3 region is CASTPGPNTGELFF. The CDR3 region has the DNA TGTGCCAGCACTCCGGGTCCCAACACCGGGGAGCTGTTTTTT.

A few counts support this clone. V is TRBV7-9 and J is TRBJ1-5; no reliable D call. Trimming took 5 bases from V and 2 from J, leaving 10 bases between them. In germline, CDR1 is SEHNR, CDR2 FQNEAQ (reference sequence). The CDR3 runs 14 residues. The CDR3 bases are TGTGCCAGCAGCCCGTTGCGTGGCAATCAGCCCCAGCATTTT. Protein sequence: CASSPLRGNQPQHF.

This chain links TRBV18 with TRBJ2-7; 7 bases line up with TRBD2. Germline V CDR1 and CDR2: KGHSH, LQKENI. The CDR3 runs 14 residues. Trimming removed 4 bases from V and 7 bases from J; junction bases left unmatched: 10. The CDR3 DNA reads TGTGCCAGCTCACGAGACACTAGCGACCCAGAGCAGTACTTC. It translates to CASSRDTSDPEQYF. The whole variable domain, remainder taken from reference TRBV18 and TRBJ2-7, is NAGVMQNPRHLVRRRGQEARLRCSPMKGHSHVYWYRQLPEEGLKFMVYLQKENIIDESGMPKERFSAEFPKEGPSILRIQQVVRGDSAAYFCASSRDTSDPEQYFGPGTRLTVT.